This T cell receptor beta chain was obtained from a study of control samples from healthy donors and cancer patients. The CDR3 totals 13 residues. The V end lost 3 bases, the J end lost 5 bases, and 7 bases lay between the germline ends. Germline loops: CDR1 MDHEN, CDR2 SYDVKM. Only in-frame clones appear in the TCRdb table, and some are missing; sequencing was by immunoSEQ multiplex PCR. The repertoire holds about 89,000 clones, under 90% seen once, with more than 2% in the top ten. Sequencing input: blood. The TCR comes from a woman between 35 and 50 years old in good health. This chain connects TRBV28 to TRBJ1-4, with a weak D call TRBD1 (5 bases). CDR3 amino acids: CASSFSGNEKLFF. In DNA, the CDR3 is TGTGCCAGCAGTTTTTCAGGGAATGAAAAACTGTTTTTT.